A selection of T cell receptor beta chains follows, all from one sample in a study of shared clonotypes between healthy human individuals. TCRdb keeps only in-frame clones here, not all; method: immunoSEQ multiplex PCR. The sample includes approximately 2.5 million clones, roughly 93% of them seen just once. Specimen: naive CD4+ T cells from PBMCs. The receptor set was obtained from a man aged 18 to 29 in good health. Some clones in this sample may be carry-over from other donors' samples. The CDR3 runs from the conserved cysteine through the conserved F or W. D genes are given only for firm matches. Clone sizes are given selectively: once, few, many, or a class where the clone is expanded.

CDR3: CASKPGFTTGELFF; DNA: TGCGCCAGCAAGCCGGGCTTCACAACCGGGGAGCTGTTTTTT; V: TRBV5-1; size: NA; J: TRBJ2-2; D: NA
CDR3: CASSEISGRRNEQFF; DNA: TGCGCCAGCTCCGAAATTAGCGGGAGACGCAATGAGCAGTTCTTC; V: TRBV5-1; size: NA; J: TRBJ2-1; D: TRBD2
CDR3: CASSLSVRGARFYEQYF; DNA: TGTGCCAGCAGTTTATCAGTCCGTGGGGCTAGGTTCTACGAGCAGTACTTC; V: TRBV27; size: NA; J: TRBJ2-7; D: NA
CDR3: CAWSVVTGNQPQHF; DNA: TGTGCCTGGAGTGTAGTGACAGGGAATCAGCCCCAGCATTTT; V: TRBV30; size: NA; J: TRBJ1-5; D: TRBD1
CDR3: CASSQPKTSGRADTQYF; DNA: TGTGCCAGCAGCCAACCCAAAACTAGCGGGAGGGCCGATACGCAGTATTTT; V: TRBV14; size: NA; J: TRBJ2-3; D: TRBD2
CDR3: CASSLVGIYYEQYF; DNA: TGTGCCAGCAGCTTAGTTGGTATATACTACGAGCAGTACTTC; V: TRBV7-2; size: NA; J: TRBJ2-7; D: NA
CDR3: CASSSKRQGSDNEQFF; DNA: TGCGCCAGCAGCTCCAAGAGACAGGGGTCTGACAATGAGCAGTTCTTC; V: TRBV5-1; size: NA; J: TRBJ2-1; D: TRBD1
CDR3: CASSFDSYGYTF; DNA: TGTGCCAGCAGTTTCGACTCCTATGGCTACACCTTC; V: TRBV28; size: NA; J: TRBJ1-2; D: NA
CDR3: CASSPNGGRWANYGYTF; DNA: TGTGCCAGCAGCCCAAACGGGGGACGGTGGGCTAACTATGGCTACACCTTC; V: TRBV5-6; size: NA; J: TRBJ1-2; D: NA
CDR3: CASTPGGAPLETQYF; DNA: TGTGCCAGTACCCCGGGGGGGGCTCCGCTGGAGACCCAGTACTTC; V: TRBV19; size: NA; J: TRBJ2-5; D: TRBD2
CDR3: CASSIVPGAAGHEQFF; DNA: TGTGCCAGTAGTATAGTTCCCGGGGCGGCGGGCCATGAGCAGTTCTTC; V: TRBV19; size: NA; J: TRBJ2-1; D: NA
CDR3: CASRPPGGSSGNTIYF; DNA: TGTGCCAGCAGGCCTCCGGGCGGGAGCTCTGGAAACACCATATATTTT; V: TRBV11-2; size: NA; J: TRBJ1-3; D: NA
CDR3: CASSHRQGSYGYTF; DNA: TGCGCCAGCAGCCACAGACAGGGCAGCTATGGCTACACCTTC; V: TRBV4-3; size: NA; J: TRBJ1-2; D: TRBD1
CDR3: CASSTPGTGGGYGYTF; DNA: TGTGCCAGCAGTACCCCCGGGACAGGGGGCGGCTATGGCTACACCTTC; V: TRBV28; size: NA; J: TRBJ1-2; D: TRBD1
CDR3: CASSIGQVVNQPQHF; DNA: TGTGCCAGTAGTATCGGACAGGTTGTTAATCAGCCCCAGCATTTT; V: TRBV19; size: once; J: TRBJ1-5; D: TRBD1
CDR3: CASSVTPSSRMDTQYF; DNA: TGTGCCAGCAGCGTCACACCCTCGTCTAGGATGGATACGCAGTATTTT; V: TRBV9; size: NA; J: TRBJ2-3; D: NA
CDR3: CASTPRGGPAGQPQHF; DNA: TGTGCCAGCACCCCTAGGGGCGGACCAGCCGGTCAGCCCCAGCATTTT; V: TRBV6-6; size: NA; J: TRBJ1-5; D: NA
CDR3: CASSLAGGRNYEQYF; DNA: TGTGCCAGCAGCTTAGCCGGCGGGAGAAACTACGAGCAGTACTTC; V: TRBV7-2; size: NA; J: TRBJ2-7; D: TRBD2
CDR3: CASSPGQGAYNTEAFF; DNA: TGTGCCAGCTCACCTGGGCAGGGGGCGTATAACACTGAAGCTTTCTTT; V: TRBV18; size: NA; J: TRBJ1-1; D: TRBD1
CDR3: CAISEPGRSNTEAFF; DNA: TGTGCCATCAGTGAGCCGGGACGGTCGAACACTGAAGCTTTCTTT; V: TRBV10-3; size: NA; J: TRBJ1-1; D: NA
CDR3: CAGCTGDQPQHF; DNA: TGTGCCGGCTGTACGGGGGATCAGCCCCAGCATTTT; V: TRBV6-1; size: NA; J: TRBJ1-5; D: NA
CDR3: CASSFGGTNEKLFF; DNA: TGCGCCAGCAGCTTTGGGGGGACTAATGAAAAACTGTTTTTT; V: TRBV5-1; size: NA; J: TRBJ1-4; D: NA
CDR3: CASSISGGRETQYF; DNA: TGTGCCAGTAGTATAAGTGGGGGCAGAGAGACCCAGTACTTC; V: TRBV19; size: NA; J: TRBJ2-5; D: NA
CDR3: CAISVGGKMNTEAFF; DNA: TGTGCCATCAGTGTGGGGGGCAAGATGAACACTGAAGCTTTCTTT; V: TRBV10-3; size: NA; J: TRBJ1-1; D: NA
CDR3: CASSLLGTGEETQYF; DNA: TGTGCCAGCAGCTTGCTTGGGACAGGGGAAGAGACCCAGTACTTC; V: TRBV5-5; size: NA; J: TRBJ2-5; D: TRBD1
CDR3: CASSPRSGGNQPQHF; DNA: TGTGCCAGCAGCCCCAGGAGTGGCGGAAATCAGCCCCAGCATTTT; V: TRBV7-9; size: NA; J: TRBJ1-5; D: NA
CDR3: CASSPGRGVNEKLFF; DNA: TGCGCCAGCAGCCCTGGTAGGGGAGTTAATGAAAAACTGTTTTTT; V: TRBV5-1; size: NA; J: TRBJ1-4; D: NA
CDR3: CASSNAAGSSGNTIYF; DNA: TGTGCCAGCAGCAACGCTGCAGGCAGCTCTGGAAACACCATATATTTT; V: TRBV7-2; size: NA; J: TRBJ1-3; D: NA
CDR3: CAWSPRARDNTIYF; DNA: TGTGCCTGGAGTCCGCGGGCCCGGGACAACACCATATATTTT; V: TRBV30; size: NA; J: TRBJ1-3; D: NA
CDR3: CASSTPWEEETQYF; DNA: TGTGCCAGTAGTACTCCCTGGGAGGAAGAGACCCAGTACTTC; V: TRBV19; size: NA; J: TRBJ2-5; D: NA
CDR3: CASSLDRGDTQYF; DNA: TGTGCCAGCAGCTTAGATCGCGGGGATACGCAGTATTTT; V: TRBV7-2; size: NA; J: TRBJ2-3; D: NA
CDR3: CASSVTQGPYEQYF; DNA: TGTGCCAGCAGTGTAACACAGGGTCCCTACGAGCAGTACTTC; V: TRBV2; size: NA; J: TRBJ2-7; D: NA
CDR3: CAWNRGVGQETQYF; DNA: TGTGCCTGGAATAGGGGCGTGGGTCAAGAGACCCAGTACTTC; V: TRBV30; size: once; J: TRBJ2-5; D: NA
CDR3: CASSPGVGAKNSGANVLTF; DNA: TGTGCCAGCTCACCAGGTGTAGGGGCCAAGAACTCTGGGGCCAACGTCCTGACTTTC; V: TRBV18; size: NA; J: TRBJ2-6; D: NA
CDR3: CASSDSGGRRFF; DNA: TGTGCCAGCAGTGACTCGGGGGGACGGCGGTTCTTC; V: TRBV6-4; size: NA; J: TRBJ2-1; D: NA
CDR3: CASSLRDPMVWGQETQYF; DNA: TGTGCCAGCAGCTTAAGGGACCCTATGGTGTGGGGGCAAGAGACCCAGTACTTC; V: TRBV11-1; size: NA; J: TRBJ2-5; D: NA
CDR3: CASSVGPEAGNTIYF; DNA: TGTGCCAGCAGCGTAGGGCCGGAGGCTGGAAACACCATATATTTT; V: TRBV9; size: NA; J: TRBJ1-3; D: NA
CDR3: CASSSSGRESYNEQFF; DNA: TGCGCCAGCAGCAGTAGCGGGAGGGAGTCCTACAATGAGCAGTTCTTC; V: TRBV5-1; size: NA; J: TRBJ2-1; D: TRBD2
CDR3: CASSLSGSTYNEQFF; DNA: TGTGCCAGCAGCCTTAGCGGGAGTACCTACAATGAGCAGTTCTTC; V: TRBV7-9; size: NA; J: TRBJ2-1; D: TRBD2
CDR3: CASSLDFLPNTQYF; DNA: TGTGCCAGCAGCTTAGATTTCCTCCCCAATACGCAGTATTTT; V: TRBV7-2; size: NA; J: TRBJ2-3; D: NA
CDR3: CASRDSRTGELFF; DNA: TGTGCCAGCAGAGACAGTCGCACCGGGGAGCTGTTTTTT; V: TRBV28; size: NA; J: TRBJ2-2; D: NA
CDR3: CASSIPGGNYGYTF; DNA: TGTGCCAGTAGTATCCCAGGGGGCAACTATGGCTACACCTTC; V: TRBV19; size: NA; J: TRBJ1-2; D: TRBD1
CDR3: CASTSPGGSNSPLHF; DNA: TGTGCCAGCACCTCGCCAGGGGGGAGTAATTCACCCCTCCACTTT; V: TRBV11-2; size: NA; J: TRBJ1-6; D: TRBD1
CDR3: CASSDYGYTF; DNA: TGTGCCAGCAGTGATTATGGCTACACCTTC; V: TRBV28; size: NA; J: TRBJ1-2; D: NA
CDR3: CASSEALGNQPQHF; DNA: TGTGCCAGCAGTGAAGCTTTGGGCAATCAGCCCCAGCATTTT; V: TRBV6-1; size: NA; J: TRBJ1-5; D: NA
CDR3: CASAQGGAISYEQYF; DNA: TGTGCCAGCGCCCAGGGGGGGGCAATATCCTACGAGCAGTACTTC; V: TRBV28; size: NA; J: TRBJ2-7; D: NA
CDR3: CAIGSTSGRSSTTQYF; DNA: TGTGCCATCGGATCGACTAGCGGGAGAAGCTCGACTACGCAGTATTTT; V: TRBV10-3; size: NA; J: TRBJ2-3; D: TRBD2
CDR3: CAISESGQDYGYTF; DNA: TGTGCCATCAGTGAGTCGGGACAAGACTATGGCTACACCTTC; V: TRBV10-3; size: NA; J: TRBJ1-2; D: NA
CDR3: CASSVAPAPVGNEQFF; DNA: TGTGCCAGCAGCGTAGCTCCGGCCCCTGTTGGGAATGAGCAGTTCTTC; V: TRBV9; size: NA; J: TRBJ2-1; D: NA
CDR3: CAISEVNQPQHF; DNA: TGTGCCATCAGTGAGGTAAATCAGCCCCAGCATTTT; V: TRBV10-3; size: NA; J: TRBJ1-5; D: NA
CDR3: CASSSNLDTQYF; DNA: TGCGCCAGCAGCTCGAACCTGGATACGCAGTATTTT; V: TRBV5-1; size: NA; J: TRBJ2-3; D: NA
CDR3: CASSLTGFSGANVLTF; DNA: TGTGCCAGCAGCTTGACAGGCTTCTCTGGGGCCAACGTCCTGACTTTC; V: TRBV5-6; size: NA; J: TRBJ2-6; D: NA
CDR3: CASSAVRENTEAFF; DNA: TGCGCCAGCAGTGCTGTCAGGGAGAACACTGAAGCTTTCTTT; V: TRBV10-1; size: NA; J: TRBJ1-1; D: NA
CDR3: CASSLVGASAGVGNEQFF; DNA: TGTGCCAGCAGCTTAGTTGGGGCTTCAGCGGGAGTGGGAAATGAGCAGTTCTTC; V: TRBV7-2; size: NA; J: TRBJ2-1; D: TRBD2
CDR3: CASSLQLSNQPQHF; DNA: TGTGCCAGCAGTTTACAGCTTAGCAATCAGCCCCAGCATTTT; V: TRBV28; size: NA; J: TRBJ1-5; D: NA
CDR3: CASSFSYYEQYF; DNA: TGTGCCAGCAGCTTCTCCTACTACGAGCAGTACTTC; V: TRBV7-8; size: NA; J: TRBJ2-7; D: NA
CDR3: CASSIGTGSKQYF; DNA: TGTGCCAGCAGCATCGGGACAGGGAGTAAGCAGTACTTC; V: TRBV9; size: NA; J: TRBJ2-7; D: TRBD1
CDR3: CASSPTGFPSYEQYF; DNA: TGTGCCAGCTCACCAACAGGGTTCCCCTCCTACGAGCAGTACTTC; V: TRBV18; size: NA; J: TRBJ2-7; D: NA
CDR3: CASSRTSGTTYEQYF; DNA: TGTGCCAGCAGCCGCACTAGCGGGACCACCTACGAGCAGTACTTC; V: TRBV11-2; size: NA; J: TRBJ2-7; D: TRBD2
CDR3: CASSLGDEQFF; DNA: TGTGCCAGCAGCTTGGGTGATGAGCAGTTCTTC; V: TRBV7-6; size: NA; J: TRBJ2-1; D: NA